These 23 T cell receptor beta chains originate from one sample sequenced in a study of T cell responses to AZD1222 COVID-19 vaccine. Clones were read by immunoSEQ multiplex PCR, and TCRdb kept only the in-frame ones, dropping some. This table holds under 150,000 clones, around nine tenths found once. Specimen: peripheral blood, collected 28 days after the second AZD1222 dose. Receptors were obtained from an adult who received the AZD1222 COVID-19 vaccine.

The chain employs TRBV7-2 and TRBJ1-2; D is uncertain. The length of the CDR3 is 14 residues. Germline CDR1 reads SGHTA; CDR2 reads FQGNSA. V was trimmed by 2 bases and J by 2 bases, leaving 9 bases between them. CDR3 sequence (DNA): TGTGCCAGCAGCTTATATGGGGAGAACTATGGCTACACCTTC. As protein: CASSLYGENYGYTF.

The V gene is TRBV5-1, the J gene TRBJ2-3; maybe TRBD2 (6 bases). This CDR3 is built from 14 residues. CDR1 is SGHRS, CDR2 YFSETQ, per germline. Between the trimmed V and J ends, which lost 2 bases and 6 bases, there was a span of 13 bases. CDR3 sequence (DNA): TGCGCCAGCAGCTTTTACGGGAGAGGTGATACGCAGTATTTT. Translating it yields CASSFYGRGDTQYF.

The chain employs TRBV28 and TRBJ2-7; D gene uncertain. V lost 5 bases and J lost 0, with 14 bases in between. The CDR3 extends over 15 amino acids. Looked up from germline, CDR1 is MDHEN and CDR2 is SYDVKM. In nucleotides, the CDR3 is TGTGCCAGCAGTACAGCCTCCCCAAGCTCCTACGAGCAGTACGTC. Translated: CASSTASPSSYEQYV.

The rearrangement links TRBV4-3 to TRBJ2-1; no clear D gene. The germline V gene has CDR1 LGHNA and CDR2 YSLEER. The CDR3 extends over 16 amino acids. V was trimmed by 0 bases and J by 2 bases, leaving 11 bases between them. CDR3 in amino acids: CASSQDTYVPYNEQFF. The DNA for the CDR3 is TGCGCCAGCAGCCAAGATACGTACGTACCCTACAATGAGCAGTTCTTC.

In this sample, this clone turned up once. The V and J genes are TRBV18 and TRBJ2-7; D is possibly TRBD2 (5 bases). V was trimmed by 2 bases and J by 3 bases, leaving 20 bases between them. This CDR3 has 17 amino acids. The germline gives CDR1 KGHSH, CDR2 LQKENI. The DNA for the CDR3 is TGTGCCAGCTCACCAATAGGCCCCGGGGTGAGGGACTACGAGCAGTACTTC. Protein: CASSPIGPGVRDYEQYF.

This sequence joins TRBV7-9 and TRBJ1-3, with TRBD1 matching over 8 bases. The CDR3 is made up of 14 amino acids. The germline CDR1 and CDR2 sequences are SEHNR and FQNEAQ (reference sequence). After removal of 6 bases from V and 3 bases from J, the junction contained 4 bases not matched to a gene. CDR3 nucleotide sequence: TGTGCCAGCAGTCCACAGGGGGTTGGAAACACCATATATTTT. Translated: CASSPQGVGNTIYF.

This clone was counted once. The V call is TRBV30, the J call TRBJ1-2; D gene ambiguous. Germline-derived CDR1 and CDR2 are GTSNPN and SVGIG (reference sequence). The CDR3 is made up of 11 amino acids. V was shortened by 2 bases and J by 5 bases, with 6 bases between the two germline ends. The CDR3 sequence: CAWSPQYGYTF. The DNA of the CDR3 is TGTGCCTGGAGTCCTCAATATGGCTACACCTTC. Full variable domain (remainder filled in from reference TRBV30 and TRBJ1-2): SQTIHQWPATLVQPVGSPLSLECTVEGTSNPNLYWYRQAAGRGLQLLFYSVGIGQISSEVPQNLSASRPQDRQFILSSKKLLLSDSGFYLCAWSPQYGYTFGSGTRLTVV.

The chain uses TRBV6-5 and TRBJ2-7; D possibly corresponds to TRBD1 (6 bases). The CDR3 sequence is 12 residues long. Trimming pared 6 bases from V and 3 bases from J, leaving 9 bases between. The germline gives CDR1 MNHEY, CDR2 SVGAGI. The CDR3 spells CASSAGVYEQYV. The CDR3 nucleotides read TGTGCCAGCAGCGCAGGGGTCTACGAGCAGTACGTC.

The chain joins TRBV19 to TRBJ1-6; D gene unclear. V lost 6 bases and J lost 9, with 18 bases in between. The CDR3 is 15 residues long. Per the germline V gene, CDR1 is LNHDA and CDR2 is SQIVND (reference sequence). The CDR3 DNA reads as TGTGCCAGTAGGACCGGGCAGGAGGGAATTTCACCCCTCCACTTT. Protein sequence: CASRTGQEGISPLHF.

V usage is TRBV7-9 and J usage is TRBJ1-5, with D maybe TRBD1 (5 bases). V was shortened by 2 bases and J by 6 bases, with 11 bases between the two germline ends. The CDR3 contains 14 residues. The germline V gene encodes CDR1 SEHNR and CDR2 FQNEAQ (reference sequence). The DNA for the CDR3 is TGTGCCAGCAGCTTACAAGGGACCGGTCAGCCCCAGCATTTT. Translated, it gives CASSLQGTGQPQHF.

In DNA form, the CDR3 reads TGTGCCAGCAGCCCTGGGGCCGGGCCCGGGGCCAACGTCCTGACTTTC. Protein: CASSPGAGPGANVLTF. V gene TRBV11-2 combines with J gene TRBJ2-6; D is possibly TRBD1 (5 bases). This CDR3 spans 16 amino acids. Trimming cost V 5 bases and J 4 bases, with 15 bases left between them. Germline CDR1 and CDR2: SGHAT and FQNNGV.

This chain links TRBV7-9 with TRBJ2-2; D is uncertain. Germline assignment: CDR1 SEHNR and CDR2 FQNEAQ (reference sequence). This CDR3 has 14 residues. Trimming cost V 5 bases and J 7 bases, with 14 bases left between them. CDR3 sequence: CASSPVRDNGELFF. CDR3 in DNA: TGTGCCAGCAGCCCCGTAAGGGATAACGGGGAGCTGTTTTTT.

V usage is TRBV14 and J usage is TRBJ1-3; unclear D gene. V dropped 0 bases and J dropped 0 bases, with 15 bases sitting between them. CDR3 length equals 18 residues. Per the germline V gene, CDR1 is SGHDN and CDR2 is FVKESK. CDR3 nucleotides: TGTGCCAGCAGCCAAGACTTGGCTAGTTGGGCCTCTGGAAACACCATATATTTT. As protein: CASSQDLASWASGNTIYF. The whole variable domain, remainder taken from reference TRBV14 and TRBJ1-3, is EAGVTQFPSHSVIEKGQTVTLRCDPISGHDNLYWYRRVMGKEIKFLLHFVKESKQDESGMPNNRFLAERTGGTYSTLKVQPAELEDSGVYFCASSQDLASWASGNTIYFGEGSWLTVV.

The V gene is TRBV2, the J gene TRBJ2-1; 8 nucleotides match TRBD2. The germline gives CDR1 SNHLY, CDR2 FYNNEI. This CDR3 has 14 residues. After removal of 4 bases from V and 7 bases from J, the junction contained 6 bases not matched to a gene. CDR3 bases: TGTGCCAGCAGTGGTAGCGGGATGGGAAATGAGCAGTTCTTC. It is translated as CASSGSGMGNEQFF.

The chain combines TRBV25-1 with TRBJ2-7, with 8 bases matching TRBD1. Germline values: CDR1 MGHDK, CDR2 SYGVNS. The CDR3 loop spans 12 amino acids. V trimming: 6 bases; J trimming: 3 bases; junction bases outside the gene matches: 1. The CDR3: CASRDRVYEQYV. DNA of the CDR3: TGTGCCAGCAGGGACAGGGTCTACGAGCAGTACGTC.

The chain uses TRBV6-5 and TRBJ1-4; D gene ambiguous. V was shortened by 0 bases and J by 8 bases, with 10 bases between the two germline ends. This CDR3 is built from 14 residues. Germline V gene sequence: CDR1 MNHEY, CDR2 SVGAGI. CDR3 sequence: CASSYSPGQEKLFF. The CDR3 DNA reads TGTGCCAGCAGTTACTCGCCAGGTCAAGAAAAACTGTTTTTT.

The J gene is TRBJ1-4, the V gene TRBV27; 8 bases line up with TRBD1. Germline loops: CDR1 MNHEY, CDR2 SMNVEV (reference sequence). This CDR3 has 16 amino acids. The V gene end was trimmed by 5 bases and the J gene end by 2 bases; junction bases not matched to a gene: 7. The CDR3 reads CASSGTTGDTNEKLFF. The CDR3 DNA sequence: TGTGCCAGCAGTGGGACGACAGGGGATACTAATGAAAAACTGTTTTTT.

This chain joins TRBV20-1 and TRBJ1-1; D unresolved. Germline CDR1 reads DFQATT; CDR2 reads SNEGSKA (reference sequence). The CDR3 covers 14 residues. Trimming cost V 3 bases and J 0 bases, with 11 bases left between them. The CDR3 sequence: CSASWGSMNTEAFF. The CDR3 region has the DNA TGCAGTGCTAGTTGGGGATCTATGAACACTGAAGCTTTCTTT.

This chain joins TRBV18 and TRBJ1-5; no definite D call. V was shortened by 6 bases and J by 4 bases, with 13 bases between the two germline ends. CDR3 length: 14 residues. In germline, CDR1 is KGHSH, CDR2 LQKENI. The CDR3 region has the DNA TGTGCCAGCTCGCAAATGGATGGAAATCAGCCCCAGCATTTT. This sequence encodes CASSQMDGNQPQHF.

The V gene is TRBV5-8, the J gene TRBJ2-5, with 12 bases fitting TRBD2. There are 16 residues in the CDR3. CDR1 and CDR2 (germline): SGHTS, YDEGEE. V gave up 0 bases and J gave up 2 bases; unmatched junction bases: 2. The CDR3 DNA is TGTGCCAGCAGCTTGGGTACTAGCGGGAGGCAAGAGACCCAGTACTTC. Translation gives CASSLGTSGRQETQYF.

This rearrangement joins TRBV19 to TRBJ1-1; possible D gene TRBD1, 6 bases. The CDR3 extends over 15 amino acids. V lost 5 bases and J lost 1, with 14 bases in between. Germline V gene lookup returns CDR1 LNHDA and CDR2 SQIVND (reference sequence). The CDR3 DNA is TGTGCCAGTAGTCGAAGGGGACAAAGGAACACTGAAGCTTTCTTT. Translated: CASSRRGQRNTEAFF.

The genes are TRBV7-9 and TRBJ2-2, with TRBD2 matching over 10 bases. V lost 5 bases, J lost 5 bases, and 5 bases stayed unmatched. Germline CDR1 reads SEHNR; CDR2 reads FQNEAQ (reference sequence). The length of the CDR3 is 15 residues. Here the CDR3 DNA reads TGTGCCAGCAGCGAAGCGGGGGGGCGGACCGGGGAGCTGTTTTTT. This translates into CASSEAGGRTGELFF.

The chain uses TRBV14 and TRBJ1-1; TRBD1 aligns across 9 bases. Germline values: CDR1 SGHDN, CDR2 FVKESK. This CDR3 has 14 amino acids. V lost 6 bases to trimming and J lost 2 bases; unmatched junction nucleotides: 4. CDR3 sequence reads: CASRLTGGNTEAFF. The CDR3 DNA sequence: TGTGCCAGCAGGTTGACAGGGGGTAACACTGAAGCTTTCTTT.